This T cell receptor (beta chain) was identified in a study of shared clonotypes between healthy human individuals. A single count supports this clone. A much larger clone is a single base away; this may be a read error. Donors, healthy HIV-negative adults, lacked recent acute infections or vaccinations. Produced via immunoSEQ multiplex PCR; TCRdb's table is partial and in-frame only. The sample carries 450,000 to 500,000 clones, 81% recorded once. The germline gives CDR1 SGHRS, CDR2 YFSETQ. CDR3 size: 13 residues. Trimming took 3 bases from V and 3 from J, leaving 7 bases between them. The origin of this receptor is a woman in her thirties or forties in good health. Some clones in this sample may be carry-over from other donors' samples. The chain recombines TRBV5-1 with TRBJ1-5, with D unresolved. The sample consisted of PBMCs. Here the CDR3 DNA reads TGCGCCAGCAGCTCGGACCTCAATCAGCCCCAGCATTTT. It codes for CASSSDLNQPQHF.